This T cell receptor (beta chain) was retrieved from a study of shared clonotypes between healthy human individuals (dated by TCRdb to the early 2020s). General notes on the study: The cohort included three men and a couple of women between 18 and 49 years of age. Each donor's leukapheresis produced roughly between roughly 0.85 and 10 billion PBMCs. Blood TCR repertoires of about five healthy adults were deeply sequenced to estimate repertoire size and the extent of clonotype sharing between individuals. Different laboratories and diverse techniques were used to prepare libraries and sequence TCR repertoires, to increase sequencing depth and limit assay-specific biases. Per donor, three plates each were used for CD4 naive and CD4 memory, two for CD8 naive, and one for CD8 memory. Points the paper makes about the study in general: Rarefaction of sorted-subset datasets indicated incomplete sequencing despite the large sequencing depth. Sampling was limited to blood, and TCR repertoires in tissue likely differ from TCR repertoires in blood. Pairwise subsampling indicated that sequencing depth was expected to affect the degree of clonotype sharing among donors. The small number of donors limited the genetic and exposure-history diversity represented. Naive subsets generally had larger estimated clonotype richness than memory subsets did. Compared with non-shared clonotypes, clonotypes shared by all four sorted-subset donors had higher generation probabilities. Across a few donors, 4.5% to 6.5% of naive CD4, approximately 3.6% of naive CD8, under 2.5% of memory CD4, and 0.3% to 0.45% of memory CD8 clonotypes were shared.

This clone was picked up a small number of times. The antigen it recognizes is unknown. No much larger clone exists at a distance of one base, and base qualities are not known. Sequences SQVTM (CDR1) and ANQGSEA (CDR2) are obtained from the germline V gene. The CDR3 measures 14 amino acids from cysteine to phenylalanine. The sequence is cut down to CDR3 DNA, 42 bases in frame from base 1. Trimming costs V 2 bases and J 4 bases, and their ends lie 14 bases apart. The donors were healthy, HIV-negative adults who had no recently reported acute infections or vaccinations. Every donor was a Caucasian adult living in Nashville, Tennessee, USA. Magnetic negative selection was used to enrich CD4+ T cells, after which naive cells were positively selected on CD45RA and the negative fraction became the memory subset. Blood was obtained by leukapheresis, after which PBMCs were separated by Ficoll-Histopaque density gradient centrifugation and cryopreserved in liquid nitrogen vapor phase. Purity and quantity of every magnetically sorted T cell population were checked by analytical flow cytometry. Each sorted fraction had its genomic DNA isolated and then quantified by UV absorbance on a Nanodrop 2000c.

Using the deep immunoSEQ assay, TCR CDR3 regions were amplified from genomic DNA by multiplex PCR. Extracted genomic DNA from each cell subset was spread evenly across all wells of several immunoSEQ 96-well plates, with each plate serving as a replicate. Each replicate PCR for sorted subsets received around 200 ng genomic DNA, equal to tens of thousands of T cell genomes. Purified libraries were quantified with a Qubit 3.0 fluorometer, sized on a Bioanalyzer 2100, and re-quantified with the KAPA Library Quantification kit. Every immunoSEQ 96-well plate was sequenced on a dedicated single-read 150-cycle Illumina NextSeq 550 flow cell. As for the authors' bioinformatics: Because the immunoSEQ output held only junctional sequences and lacked quality scores, the filtering could not match the filtering applied to full-length reads. To assign V/J genes and CDR3, sequences were annotated using PyIR, a Python wrapper for IgBLAST v1.9, with IMGT germline references. Reads were filtered out if the reads had weak V/J assignments (E-value above 1e-6), no CDR3, stop codons, out-of-frame junctions, or ambiguous translated residues. V3J clonotypes were defined by identical inferred V gene, J gene, and CDR3 amino acid sequence. To compute the percentage overlap between repertoires, the number of shared unique clonotypes was divided by the size of the smaller repertoire. RTK rarefaction, the Chao1 estimator, and Recon v2.1 estimates of unobserved clonotypes were used to assess repertoire richness. Generation probabilities were computed with OLGA for all TCRbeta clonotypes obtained by the gDNA method from several donors. The clones in this table, taken by TCRdb from immuneACCESS, are in-frame only. Not every clone is retained; where verified, under half of the shortfall comes from an unresolved V gene, and the cause of the rest is unknown. That table furnishes V, J and clone size, whereas the DNA furnished D and trimming. The table for this sample lists millions of clones; 90% to 95% of them were counted only once. About 0.37% of the sample is in the top ten clones.

The sequence came from a man younger than 35 in good health. Some clones in this sample may be carry-over from other donors' samples. The chain is encoded by TRBV29-1 joined to TRBJ1-1; the D gene is perhaps TRBD1, from 6 matching bases. Material: naive CD4+ T cells from PBMCs. Explained via the paper, the cell subset or site label denotes: CD45RA+ positively selected. The CDR3 here reads CSVELQGGGTEAFF. The DNA sequence is TGCAGCGTTGAATTACAGGGCGGCGGCACTGAAGCTTTCTTT.